This T cell receptor (beta chain) was found in a study of T cell responses to AZD1222 COVID-19 vaccine. Whole-study findings and limits: Unmutated variant regions are reportedly the target of nearly half of TCRs that are spike-specific.

As for this clone: Its antigen remains unknown.

Germline V gives CDR1 MGHDK, CDR2 SYGVNS. This CDR3 has 13 amino acids. Trimming removed 4 bases from V and 3 bases from J, with 9 bases in between. TCRdb's copy holds only in-frame clones and misses some; the assay was immunoSEQ multiplex PCR. Here the sample spans 150,000 to 180,000 clones, 90% being singletons. This chain joins TRBV25-1 and TRBJ1-1, with D maybe TRBD1 (5 bases). The sequence came from an adult in good health. Sequenced here: peripheral blood, sampled on day 0 of AZD1222 vaccination. The CDR3 nucleotides are TGTGCCAGCAGTGTACGAGGGGACACTGAAGCTTTCTTT. It encodes CASSVRGDTEAFF.